Following are 29 T cell receptor beta chains from one sample sequenced in a study of metastatic and nonmetastatic thyroid tumors (dated by TCRdb to about 2020). No patient had received any treatment before thyroid surgery. The receptor library was made with PCR. The sequencer listed for this sample is Illumina HiSeq 4000. TCRdb reprocessing: public reads trimmed at Q25 with fastp, clones called with MiXCR, in-frame beta chains kept. Present in this sample are under 25,000 clones, around 28% of which were seen just once. 6.1% of the sample belongs to the ten largest clones. The sample taken for sequencing was blood. Receptor source: a female donor with papillary thyroid cancer or a benign thyroid nodule (not recorded which). Some clones in this sample may be carry-over from other donors' samples.

To note about this clone: At one end the junction does not follow the germline gene, possibly because of a read error. The chain combines TRBV7-6 with TRBJ2-2; D is uncertain. CDR3 size: 18 residues. Germline CDR1 is SGHVS and CDR2 is FNYEAQ. CDR3 in DNA: TGTGCCAGCAGCTTAGGGGATGAGGTAGGGATGATCACCGCGGAGCTGTTTTTT. Its translation: CASSLGDEVGMITAELFF.

The chain uses TRBV2 and TRBJ2-7, with 8 bases that match TRBD2. J lost 7 bases, V lost 1 base, and 9 bases had no gene match. Germline CDR1 and CDR2: SNHLY and FYNNEI. The CDR3 loop spans 15 amino acids. CDR3 amino acids: CASSEELAAAGEQYF. CDR3 coding DNA: TGTGCCAGCAGTGAAGAACTAGCGGCCGCCGGTGAGCAGTACTTC.

The genes are TRBV13 and TRBJ2-6, with 8 bases lining up with TRBD1. Trimming removed 5 bases from V and 0 bases from J; junction bases left unmatched: 15. Looked up from germline, CDR1 is PRHDT and CDR2 is FYEKMQ (reference sequence). CDR3 length: 20 amino acids. The CDR3 DNA is TGTGCCAGCAGCCAGGGCCCCAAGACAGGGGTAATCTCTGGGGCCAACGTCCTGACTTTC. This codes for CASSQGPKTGVISGANVLTF.

This clone was counted many times. V gene TRBV7-9 combines with J gene TRBJ2-7, with D unresolved. The germline V and J ends were trimmed by 5 bases and 5 bases, with 7 bases remaining between them. CDR1 and CDR2 (germline): SEHNR, FQNEAQ (reference sequence). The CDR3 is 11 residues long. CDR3 sequence: CASSQSHEQYF. The CDR3 region has the DNA TGTGCCAGCAGCCAATCCCACGAGCAGTACTTC.

This clone was counted between two and nine times. At one end, the junction sequence differs from germline, possibly due to a read error. The V and J genes are TRBV6-1 and TRBJ1-1; the match to TRBD1 covers 9 bases. The CDR3 loop spans 14 amino acids. Per germline, CDR1 MNHNS and CDR2 SASEGT. CDR3 in amino acids: CATIPGQGKTEALF. CDR3 bases: TGTGCCACCATCCCGGGACAGGGTAAAACTGAAGCTTTATTC.

The chain carries TRBV13 and TRBJ1-2, with D maybe TRBD1 (5 bases). The V gene's germline CDR1 is PRHDT and CDR2 FYEKMQ (reference sequence). CDR3 length equals 16 residues. V shed 5 bases and J shed 3 bases, with 19 bases lying between them. CDR3 residues: CASSHPAGVGDYGYTF. In DNA, the CDR3 is TGTGCCAGCAGCCATCCCGCGGGGGTTGGGGACTATGGCTACACCTTC.

This clone was seen only a few times. The chain has TRBV6-1 and TRBJ2-7; either TRBD1 or TRBD2 may fit D (6 bases each). CDR1 and CDR2 from the germline V gene are MNHNS and SASEGT. V dropped 6 bases and J dropped 6 bases, with 15 bases sitting between them. CDR3 length: 13 amino acids. The CDR3 bases are TGTGCCAGCAGCACACAGGGAGGTGGCGAGCAGTACTTC. Amino acid sequence: CASSTQGGGEQYF.

This clone occurred a few times. The chain couples TRBV2 to TRBJ1-2; D is perhaps TRBD1 (6 bases). CDR3 size: 13 residues. Germline V gives CDR1 SNHLY, CDR2 FYNNEI. V dropped 4 bases and J dropped 6 bases, with 12 bases sitting between them. In DNA form, the CDR3 reads TGTGCCAGCAGTGCCGGGGGCCTAGATGGCTACACCTTC. It is translated as CASSAGGLDGYTF.

This chain uses TRBV20-1 with TRBJ2-3; maybe TRBD2 (5 bases). CDR3 length: 16 amino acids. The germline V gene encodes CDR1 DFQATT and CDR2 SNEGSKA (reference sequence). V dropped 1 base and J dropped 2 bases, with 16 bases sitting between them. CDR3 nucleotide sequence: TGCAGTGCTAGAGCGGAAATGGCTAGCTTCACAGATACGCAGTATTTT. It translates to CSARAEMASFTDTQYF.

This clone was seen ten or more times. This may be a read error: a much more frequent sequence differs by one nucleotide. This chain uses TRBV28 with TRBJ1-1; D not certain. The germline V and J ends were trimmed by 9 bases and 4 bases, with 18 bases remaining between them. Germline assignment: CDR1 MDHEN and CDR2 SYDVKM. The CDR3 contains 14 residues. The CDR3 nucleotides read TGTGCCAGTGATTCCGTGGGCCTGAGCACTGAAGCTTTCTTT. It codes for CASDSVGLSTEAFF.

This clone has just a few counts. The chain carries TRBV10-3 and TRBJ2-1; tentatively, D is TRBD1 (5 bases). Germline CDR1 is ENHRY and CDR2 is SYGVKD. This CDR3 has 13 amino acids. V shed 3 bases and J shed 7 bases, with 10 bases lying between them. The CDR3 DNA reads as TGTGCCATCAGTGAAGTAAGGGGAAATGAGCAGTTCTTC. Translating gives CAISEVRGNEQFF.

This clone was seen many times. The chain is built from TRBV20-1 and TRBJ2-1; D assignment may be TRBD1 or TRBD2 (5 bases each). Trimming shortened V by 5 bases and J by 10 bases, and 15 bases separated the two germline ends. Germline loops: CDR1 DFQATT, CDR2 SNEGSKA (reference sequence). The CDR3 runs to 12 residues. The CDR3 here is CSALGVRAEQFF. CDR3 bases: TGCAGTGCTTTGGGGGTTAGAGCGGAGCAGTTCTTC.

This clone came up many times. The V and J genes are TRBV18 and TRBJ1-1; the match to TRBD1 covers 8 bases. This CDR3 has 15 amino acids. V trimming: 2 bases; J trimming: 1 base; junction bases outside the gene matches: 3. Germline loops: CDR1 KGHSH, CDR2 LQKENI. In DNA, the CDR3 is TGTGCCAGCTCACCATGGGGACAGGAGAACACTGAAGCTTTCTTT. Amino acid sequence: CASSPWGQENTEAFF.

The J gene is TRBJ2-3, the V gene TRBV5-1; TRBD2 agrees at 8 bases. CDR1 and CDR2 from the germline V gene are SGHRS and YFSETQ. The CDR3 spans 18 residues. V was pared by 0 bases and J by 6 bases, with 15 bases of the junction left unmatched. The DNA for the CDR3 is TGCGCCAGCAGCTTGGGTGCTAGCGGGTTCATCTTTTCGGATACGCAGTATTTT. Translated: CASSLGASGFIFSDTQYF.

Within the sample, this clone is medium-sized. This sequence joins TRBV12-3 or TRBV12-4 and TRBJ2-7; 10 nucleotides align to TRBD1. The length of the CDR3 is 16 residues. The ends lost 4 bases at V and 3 bases at J; junction bases unmatched: 9. The DNA of the CDR3 is TGTGCCAGCAGTTCAGGAGGGGACAGGGGTCTCTACGAGCAGTACTTC. It encodes CASSSGGDRGLYEQYF.

V usage is TRBV24-1 and J usage is TRBJ2-3; the D gene is possibly TRBD1 (6 bases). The CDR3 has 13 amino acids. Germline V gene data show CDR1 as KGHDR and CDR2 as SFDVKD. Trimming took 7 bases from V and 2 from J, leaving 9 bases between them. The CDR3 protein is CATRGQYTDTQYF. The CDR3 DNA follows: TGTGCCACCAGGGGACAATACACAGATACGCAGTATTTT.

The chain has TRBV5-1 and TRBJ1-1, with 7 bases aligning to TRBD1. The junction had 9 bases not matched to a gene; V was cut back by 2 bases and J by 2 bases. There are 16 residues in the CDR3. CDR1 is SGHRS, CDR2 YFSETQ, per germline. CDR3 DNA sequence: TGCGCCAGCAGCTTATTACCGGGACAGATTAACACTGAAGCTTTCTTT. Its protein product is CASSLLPGQINTEAFF.

This clone was seen only a few times. CDR3 in amino acids: CASSFLLGQGSYEQYF. CDR3 bases: TGTGCCAGCAGTTTTTTATTGGGACAGGGCTCCTACGAGCAGTACTTC. The chain recombines TRBV6-2 or TRBV6-3 with TRBJ2-7; TRBD1 matches at 9 bases. The CDR3 spans 16 residues. Unmatched junction bases numbered 7, after V lost 4 bases and J lost 0 bases. Germline loops: CDR1 MNHEY, CDR2 SVGEGT.

This clone was recorded many times. Other DNA variants within this sample encode the same CDR3. The chain uses TRBV12-5 and TRBJ2-1, with D tentatively TRBD1 (5 bases). The CDR3 contains 14 residues. V dropped 1 base and J dropped 8 bases, with 12 bases sitting between them. Germline V gene data show CDR1 as LGHNT and CDR2 as FRNRAP. The CDR3 here is CASGLDRYGDEQFF. The DNA of the CDR3 is TGTGCTAGTGGTTTGGACAGGTATGGGGATGAGCAGTTCTTC.

The chain carries TRBV4-1 and TRBJ2-1, with D perhaps TRBD1 (5 bases). Looked up from germline, CDR1 is MGHRA and CDR2 is YSYEKL. Between the trimmed V and J ends, which lost 5 bases and 9 bases, there was a span of 11 bases. The CDR3 runs to 12 residues. CDR3 region: CASSSRAREQFF. Here the CDR3 DNA reads TGCGCCAGCAGCAGCAGGGCTCGTGAGCAGTTCTTC.

This clone was counted between two and nine times. Its ends do not fully match the called genes, so a read error is possible. The V gene is TRBV19, the J gene TRBJ1-2, with D possibly being TRBD1 (5 bases). Germline CDR1 reads LNHDA; CDR2 reads SQIVND (reference sequence). CDR3 size: 11 residues. For the CDR3, the DNA is TGTGCCAGTAGTATACAGGGCGTCTACGCCTTC. Translated: CASSIQGVYAF.

Worth noting for this clone: At one end, the junction sequence differs from germline, possibly due to a read error. The chain carries TRBV5-1 and TRBJ2-6, with no clear D. This CDR3 is 15 amino acids long. Germline V gives CDR1 SGHRS, CDR2 YFSETQ. The CDR3 sequence: CASILGCSGSNVLTF. The DNA of the CDR3 is TGCGCCAGCATCTTGGGATGCTCTGGGTCCAACGTCCTGACTTTC.

The chain uses TRBV20-1 and TRBJ2-2; D is perhaps TRBD1 (5 bases). The ends were cut back, 5 bases at V and 0 bases at J, with 13 bases in the middle. Germline V gene sequence: CDR1 DFQATT, CDR2 SNEGSKA (reference sequence). This CDR3 is built from 15 residues. The CDR3 nucleotides read TGCAGTGCTGCCCGCCAGGGCGCGAACACCGGGGAGCTGTTTTTT. Translated: CSAARQGANTGELFF.

By sample share, this clone is medium-sized. V and J are TRBV6-1 and TRBJ1-5; D is uncertain. CDR1 is MNHNS, CDR2 SASEGT, per germline. The CDR3 length is 17 residues. V lost 0 bases and J lost 0, with 12 bases in between. This chain's CDR3 is CASSEAPRKYSNQPQHF. In DNA form, the CDR3 reads TGTGCCAGCAGTGAAGCCCCCCGTAAGTATAGCAATCAGCCCCAGCATTTT.

This clone is categorized as medium-sized. The V call is TRBV27, the J call TRBJ1-1, with TRBD1 matching 7 bases. The ends lost 8 bases at V and 5 bases at J; junction bases unmatched: 8. Looked up from germline, CDR1 is MNHEY and CDR2 is SMNVEV (reference sequence). The CDR3 runs to 13 residues. Here the CDR3 DNA reads TGTGCCAGCGGGAACAGGGGTTTGACTGAAGCTTTCTTT. Its translation: CASGNRGLTEAFF.

The chain carries TRBV19 and TRBJ2-7, with D unresolved. This CDR3 comprises 12 residues. Germline assignment: CDR1 LNHDA and CDR2 SQIVND (reference sequence). V was trimmed by 1 base and J by 2 bases, leaving 3 bases between them. As DNA, the CDR3 is TGTGCCAGTAGTATAGGCCCCTACGAGCAGTACTTC. Amino acids: CASSIGPYEQYF.

This clone was detected many times. The chain carries TRBV7-6 and TRBJ2-7; no firm D call. V was clipped by 5 bases and J by 4 bases, with 6 bases between them. This CDR3 has 11 amino acids. The germline V gene has CDR1 SGHVS and CDR2 FNYEAQ. The CDR3 nucleotides are TGTGCCAGCAGCCCGGGTTACGAGCAGTACTTC. Translating it yields CASSPGYEQYF.

Of note for this clone: A read error may be the cause here, since a much bigger clone is one base away. This chain connects TRBV6-1 to TRBJ1-2, with 12 bases matching TRBD1. Trimming took 6 bases from V and 3 from J; bases not matched to a gene: 11. Looked up from germline, CDR1 is MNHNS and CDR2 is SASEGT. CDR3 length: 17 amino acids. The CDR3 reads CASSLWDRGRWDYGYTF. In DNA form, the CDR3 reads TGTGCCAGCAGCCTCTGGGACAGGGGGCGCTGGGACTATGGCTACACCTTC.

V usage is TRBV7-2 and J usage is TRBJ2-7, with D tentatively TRBD1 (6 bases). The CDR3 runs to 15 residues. Looked up from germline, CDR1 is SGHTA and CDR2 is FQGNSA. Trimming shortened V by 5 bases and J by 4 bases, and 18 bases separated the two germline ends. CDR3 sequence: CASSIGSGTQYEQYF. The CDR3 bases are TGTGCCAGCAGCATCGGTTCGGGGACACAGTACGAGCAGTACTTC.